This entry features one T cell receptor (beta chain) sequence. Its antigen is still unknown. The data stem from a study of cytomegalovirus exposure and HLA in healthy donors. With 60 Vbeta and 13 Jbeta primers, the PCR was carried out. Assay: immunoSEQ multiplex PCR; the TCRdb copy retains only in-frame clones and omits some. This table lists 150,000 to 200,000 clones. General study findings and limits: It was reported that TCR beta sequences correctly inferred the HLA-A and HLA-B alleles for most subjects. The likely explanation for a cluster of highly shared sequence variants was sequencing artifact.

The sample taken for sequencing was PBMCs. The receptor's source is a woman younger than 35 in good health and CMV-seropositive.

CDR3 residues: CASSLPGGWTGELFF. CDR3 in DNA: TGTGCCAGCAGCCTACCGGGGGGTTGGACCGGGGAGCTGTTTTTT. The chain joins TRBV7-9 to TRBJ2-2; 7 nucleotides agree with TRBD2. Trimming took 5 bases from V and 5 from J; bases not matched to a gene: 8. Germline V CDR1 and CDR2: SEHNR, FQNEAQ (reference sequence). CDR3 size: 15 residues.